These 17 T cell receptor beta chains were all obtained from the same sample, sequenced in a study of OX40 agonist ivuxolimab in advanced cancers. Using immunoSEQ multiplex PCR, the repertoire was profiled, and TCRdb retains in-frame clones only, with some absent. Of tens of thousands of clones in the sample, about 90% were seen once. The material was CD4+ or CD8+ T cells sorted from blood, obtained in a trial of the OX40 agonist ivuxolimab. Every receptor here comes from an adult with an advanced solid tumor such as melanoma, head and neck, liver or kidney cancer.

This sequence joins TRBV6-5 and TRBJ1-5; D is undetermined. Trimming took 7 bases from V and 4 from J, leaving 11 bases between them. The CDR3 is made up of 13 amino acids. The germline V gene encodes CDR1 MNHEY and CDR2 SVGAGI. CDR3 DNA sequence: TGTGCCAGCAAGCGAGGACCAAATCAGCCCCAGCATTTT. It yields the protein CASKRGPNQPQHF.

V is TRBV13 and J is TRBJ2-1; D remains ambiguous. Germline V gene data show CDR1 as PRHDT and CDR2 as FYEKMQ (reference sequence). Trimming left V 4 bases short and J 8 bases short, with 18 bases between. The CDR3 is 15 residues long. The CDR3 DNA reads TGTGCCAGCAGCTCGCCCTCGCTGGAGCAAGATGAGCAGTTCTTC. Amino acids: CASSSPSLEQDEQFF.

The genes are TRBV6-6 and TRBJ2-3; D gene ambiguous. CDR1 and CDR2 (germline): MNHNY, SVGAGI (reference sequence). This CDR3 comprises 13 residues. V was clipped by 3 bases and J by 4 bases, with 8 bases between them. This chain's CDR3 is CASSYIRADTQYF. In DNA, the CDR3 is TGTGCCAGCAGTTATATTCGAGCAGATACGCAGTATTTT.

The V gene is TRBV5-1, the J gene TRBJ2-7; D may be TRBD2 (6 bases). The CDR3 sequence is 15 residues long. CDR1 and CDR2 (germline): SGHRS, YFSETQ. Trimming shortened V by 0 bases and J by 0 bases, and 10 bases separated the two germline ends. The CDR3 sequence: CASSLGIGGSYEQYF. In DNA form, the CDR3 reads TGCGCCAGCAGCTTGGGTATCGGGGGCTCCTACGAGCAGTACTTC.

This sequence joins TRBV6-5 and TRBJ2-5, with D uncertain. Per the germline V gene, CDR1 is MNHEY and CDR2 is SVGAGI. V shed 7 bases and J shed 5 bases, with 8 bases lying between them. The CDR3 has 11 amino acids. The chain's CDR3 is CASTLEETQYF. The CDR3 DNA reads TGTGCCAGCACCCTCGAGGAGACCCAGTACTTC.

The chain has TRBV5-8 and TRBJ2-1; D is perhaps TRBD2 (6 bases). Trimming left V 4 bases short and J 6 bases short, with 20 bases between. This CDR3 has 16 residues. Germline values: CDR1 SGHTS, CDR2 YDEGEE. The CDR3 DNA reads as TGTGCCAGCAGCCATCTCCCCGGGAGAGCCGGCAATGAGCAGTTCTTC. It encodes CASSHLPGRAGNEQFF.

The table lists this clone with a count of one. J is TRBJ1-1 and V is TRBV6-5; unclear D gene. Trimming removed 6 bases from V and 1 base from J, with 9 bases in between. Germline V gene lookup returns CDR1 MNHEY and CDR2 SVGAGI. The CDR3 is 13 amino acids. This CDR3 is CASSSQRNTEAFF. The CDR3 region has the DNA TGTGCCAGCAGCTCACAGAGGAACACTGAAGCTTTCTTT.

The V gene is TRBV4-2, the J gene TRBJ1-1, with D tentatively TRBD1 (6 bases). The germline V gene has CDR1 LGHNA and CDR2 YNFKEQ. CDR3 length equals 16 residues. Trimming left V 0 bases short and J 0 bases short, with 11 bases between. The DNA of the CDR3 is TGTGCCAGCAGCCAAGAGGGGGCAGGGCTGAACACTGAAGCTTTCTTT. Its translation is CASSQEGAGLNTEAFF.

The gene calls are TRBV7-9 and TRBJ2-3; D may be TRBD2 (6 bases). This CDR3 has 13 amino acids. Germline V gene sequence: CDR1 SEHNR, CDR2 FQNEAQ (reference sequence). Trimming cost V 5 bases and J 6 bases, with 12 bases left between them. The CDR3 protein is CASSNWRVDTQYF. The CDR3 DNA is TGTGCCAGCAGCAATTGGAGGGTCGATACGCAGTATTTT.

The rearrangement joins TRBV27 to TRBJ2-7; 8 bases map to TRBD2. Germline-derived CDR1 and CDR2 are MNHEY and SMNVEV (reference sequence). The ends lost 6 bases at V and 0 bases at J; junction bases unmatched: 22. This CDR3 is built from 20 residues. The DNA of the CDR3 is TGTGCCAGCAGCCCCGGAGGGGGTCGCGGGAGGCCTTATGGCTCCTACGAGCAGTACGTC. This gives the protein CASSPGGGRGRPYGSYEQYV.

On this clone: The same CDR3 also results from other DNA sequences found in this sample. The rearrangement joins TRBV9 to TRBJ1-1; D remains ambiguous. The germline gives CDR1 SGDLS, CDR2 YYNGEE. This CDR3 has 15 amino acids. Trimming removed 5 bases from V and 1 base from J, with 15 bases in between. This chain's CDR3 is CASSPGPNQNTEAFF. In DNA, the CDR3 is TGTGCCAGCAGTCCAGGTCCCAACCAGAACACTGAAGCTTTCTTT.

This rearrangement joins TRBV12-5 to TRBJ2-1, with D perhaps TRBD2 (6 bases). CDR1 is LGHNT and CDR2 is FRNRAP in the germline V gene. The CDR3 covers 13 residues. With 5 bases removed from V and 6 bases from J, the gap between germline ends came to 11 bases. The chain's CDR3 is CASGLGLINEQFF. For the CDR3, the DNA is TGTGCTAGTGGTCTGGGACTTATCAATGAGCAGTTCTTC.

This chain connects TRBV14 to TRBJ1-1; D remains unclear. Trimming left V 4 bases short and J 5 bases short, with 11 bases between. This CDR3 has 13 residues. Germline values: CDR1 SGHDN, CDR2 FVKESK. This CDR3 is CASSPSSGTEAFF. For the CDR3, the DNA is TGTGCCAGCAGCCCGTCATCGGGAACTGAAGCTTTCTTT. The entire variable domain, with the rest obtained from reference TRBV14 and TRBJ1-1, is as follows: EAGVTQFPSHSVIEKGQTVTLRCDPISGHDNLYWYRRVMGKEIKFLLHFVKESKQDESGMPNNRFLAERTGGTYSTLKVQPAELEDSGVYFCASSPSSGTEAFFGQGTRLTVV.

The gene calls are TRBV4-1 and TRBJ2-1; D gene ambiguous. The V end lost 3 bases, the J end lost 4 bases, and 4 bases lay between the germline ends. There are 12 residues in the CDR3. Germline V CDR1 and CDR2: MGHRA, YSYEKL. The CDR3, as DNA: TGCGCCAGCAGCCACCATTACAATGAGCAGTTCTTC. Translated, it gives CASSHHYNEQFF.

This chain joins TRBV2 and TRBJ1-2; 7 bases line up with TRBD1. Germline CDR1 and CDR2: SNHLY and FYNNEI. The CDR3 has 15 residues. The J segment lost 2 bases and the V segment lost 5 bases, leaving 8 bases of the junction unmatched. In DNA, the CDR3 is TGTGCCAGCAGTTTGACAGGGACGCGAAACTATGGCTACACCTTC. Its translation: CASSLTGTRNYGYTF.

This chain connects TRBV6-5 to TRBJ1-2; D gene uncertain. The CDR3 has 14 amino acids. The germline V gene encodes CDR1 MNHEY and CDR2 SVGAGI. Trimming took 6 bases from V and 5 from J, leaving 16 bases between them. This CDR3 reads CASSTYPRIYGYTF. The CDR3 region has the DNA TGTGCCAGCAGCACATATCCCCGGATTTATGGCTACACCTTC.

This clone was detected once. The chain couples TRBV7-9 to TRBJ2-7; D gene uncertain. Germline loops: CDR1 SEHNR, CDR2 FQNEAQ (reference sequence). Trimming shortened V by 5 bases and J by 5 bases, and 10 bases separated the two germline ends. The CDR3 is 12 amino acids. The chain's CDR3 is CASSRGPNEQYV. CDR3 sequence (DNA): TGTGCCAGCAGCCGAGGACCCAACGAGCAGTACGTC.